This T cell receptor (beta chain) was obtained from a study of neurological immune-mediated disorders (dated by TCRdb to between 2018 and 2020). Study-level background: Among the approximately 34 multiple sclerosis patients, relapsing-remitting MS was present in 31 and secondary progressive MS was present in 3. Peripheral blood TCR-beta repertoires from patients with HTLV-I-associated myelopathy (HAM/TSP), patients with multiple sclerosis, and healthy controls were compared in the study using UMI-based sequencing. Longitudinal samples, technical triplicates and paired sorted CD4+ and CD8+ T-cell subsets, alongside PBMC samples, were included among the approximately 100 TCR-beta libraries. Of the roughly 71 subjects in the cohort, about 14 were HAM/TSP patients, some 35 were multiple sclerosis patients, and around 20 were healthy controls. Points the paper makes about the study in general: In a phylogenetic analysis, the repertoires of 18 out of 34 MS patients fell into a single cluster of related CDR3 sequences, pointing to a possible signature at the repertoire level. TCR clonal expansion was highest in HAM/TSP patients and lowest in MS patients, with MS patients falling below even healthy controls. Expanded clones from different subjects shared no identical CDR3 amino acid sequences, which suggests that TCR-beta repertoires were private in all groups. No clinical or MRI features were associated with the MS cluster, and the authors said that larger cohorts are needed.

Sequences SQVTM (CDR1) and ANQGSEA (CDR2) are obtained from the germline V gene. The CDR3 numbers 14 residues from cysteine through phenylalanine. Solely the CDR3 DNA is kept, with 42 bases framed from the first base. Germline trimming amounts to 5 bases on V and 7 bases on J, with 11 as the count of junction bases outside the gene matches. For the unsorted PBMC libraries, 2 million PBMCs were stored in RNAlater at -80 degrees C until RNA extraction and were used to generate the libraries. The multiple sclerosis patients were enrolled in a US clinical protocol that used magnetic resonance imaging to evaluate disease progression. PBMCs were separated from peripheral blood using Ficoll-Hypaque density gradient centrifugation and then cryopreserved in liquid nitrogen. There are many counts of this clonotype. What antigen it recognizes has not been identified. Base-call qualities are not available, and no considerably larger clone is one nucleotide away.

cDNA was synthesized by template-switch 5'RACE using a primer carrying a 10-nucleotide random unique molecular identifier by which each TCR transcript was tagged. Each sequencing run produced over 180 million TCR-beta sequences covering 15-18 subjects. The RNeasy kit was used for extraction of total RNA. The KAPA Real-time Library Amplification kit was used to amplify TCR-beta VDJ regions with primers targeting the TCR constant region and the 5'RACE anchor. Sample indexes and Illumina adaptors were added in a first PCR, after which library yield was increased in a second PCR. After Ampure bead purification, the TCR product of roughly 650 bp was size-selected on a 2% E-gel SizeSelection system. Library quality was checked on a Bioanalyzer, concentration was measured with Qubit, and libraries were quantified with the Kapa Library Quantification kit before pooling. An Illumina HiSeq 2500 sequenced the libraries paired-end 2 x 150 bp. To increase sequence diversity, roughly 23-30% phiX was spiked into each library pool. Per the authors' processing: The quality-filtered reads were processed with the UMI-based MiGEC pipeline, whose error correction step removed more than 75% of the raw TCR sequences. VDJ genes were aligned to IMGT germline references, and each clonotype was defined by a unique CDR3 amino acid sequence together with V-J genes. Clonal expansion, Shannon diversity, and CDR3 relatedness (CalcPairwiseDistances, ClusterSamples) were evaluated with VDJtools, and phylogenetic trees were built with CLCbio workbench. Clones with at least 8 unique UMIs were defined as expanded, with this threshold being based on coefficient-of-variation modelling across technical triplicates. Using fastp at Q25 and MiXCR, TCRdb reprocessed the public reads and kept productive beta chains. A single entry per CDR3 protein holds the most common genes and DNA from its merged rows. The V and J calls reflect TCRdb's pipeline rather than the authors' work. The sample includes roughly 60,000 distinct CDR3 sequences, with around 3.5% observed a single time. Clones ranked in the top ten supply about 3% of the sample.

This TCR was sampled from a woman in her twenties or thirties with multiple sclerosis. Recombination linked TRBV29-1 to TRBJ1-5, with 7 bases matching TRBD1. Specimen: PBMCs. The CDR3 protein: CSVTDTGVGQPQHF. The nucleotide sequence reads as follows: TGCAGCGTTACCGATACAGGGGTCGGGCAGCCCCAGCATTTT.